A selection of T cell receptor delta chains follows, all from one sample in a study of gamma-delta chains in newborns, infants, children. TCRdb re-called the reads through CATT. Of 5,500 to 7,500 delta-chain clones detected, around 11% appear once; the ten largest clones hold 6% to 8%. The sequenced material came from blood. The receptors shown here come from a child who was a newborn, infant or young child, either healthy, febrile or measles-vaccinated (not recorded which). Both conserved end residues are part of each CDR3. The D gene is left open where the match is weak. Where a row states a size, it is once, few, many or the class of an expanded clone; other rows omit it.

TRDV2	-	TRDJ1	-	CACDPLSYQRDTGGVTDKPIF	TGTGCCTGTGACCCCCTTTCCTACCAGAGGGATACGGGAGGGGTCACCGATAAACCCATCTTT
TRDV2	-	TRDJ1	-	CACDSVISSHDKLIF	TGTGCCTGTGACTCGGTTATTAGTTCCCACGATAAACTCATCTTT
TRDV2	medium-sized	TRDJ1	TRDD3	CACDTIPLDGGSLTDKLIF	TGTGCCTGTGACACGATCCCCCTAGATGGGGGATCCCTCACCGATAAACTCATCTTT
TRDV2	few	TRDJ1	TRDD3	CACDTLGGRYTDKLIF	TGTGCCTGTGACACGCTGGGGGGTCGGTACACCGATAAACTCATCTTT
TRDV2	-	TRDJ3	-	CACDVLSGVESSWDTRQMFF	TGTGCCTGTGACGTCTTATCGGGGGTGGAGAGCTCCTGGGACACCCGACAGATGTTTTTC
TRDV2	few	TRDJ1	TRDD3	CACDTLLGENTDKLIF	TGTGCCTGTGACACCCTACTGGGGGAGAACACCGATAAACTCATCTTC
TRDV2	few	TRDJ1	-	CACDTLRSPGGPPPYTDKLIF	TGTGCCTGTGACACTCTACGATCCCCGGGGGGACCCCCTCCATACACCGATAAACTCATCTTT
TRDV2	few	TRDJ3	TRDD3	CACDTILGDRSWDTRQMFF	TGCGCCTGTGACACCATACTGGGGGACCGCTCCTGGGACACCCGACAGATGTTTTTC
TRDV2	-	TRDJ3	TRDD3	CACDLLGGPSWDTRQMFF	TGTGCCTGTGACTTACTGGGGGGCCCCTCCTGGGACACCCGACAGATGTTTTTC
TRDV2	-	TRDJ1	TRDD3	CACDTVGDTYTDKLIF	TGTGCCTGTGATACGGTGGGGGATACGTACACCGATAAACTCATCTTT
TRDV2	few	TRDJ3	TRDD3	CACDTVGDSYWDTRQMFF	TGTGCCTGTGACACAGTGGGGGATAGCTACTGGGACACCCGACAGATGTTTTTC
TRDV2	few	TRDJ1	-	CACDQVGVAMGTDKLIF	TGTGCCTGTGACCAAGTGGGGGTCGCAATGGGGACCGATAAACTCATCTTT
TRDV2	medium-sized	TRDJ1	TRDD3	CACDTLGDTRYTDKLIF	TGTGCCTGTGACACGCTGGGGGATACGAGGTACACCGATAAACTCATCTTT
TRDV2	medium-sized	TRDJ1	-	CACDTVGTPDKLIF	TGTGCCTGTGACACCGTAGGGACCCCCGATAAACTCATCTTT
TRDV2	-	TRDJ1	TRDD3	CACDALTGGRYTDKLIF	TGTGCCTGTGACGCCCTTACTGGGGGACGGTACACCGATAAACTCATCTTT
TRDV2	few	TRDJ1	TRDD3	CACDTIGRLGETDKLIF	TGTGCCTGTGACACGATAGGGCGACTGGGGGAAACCGATAAACTCATCTTT
TRDV2	medium-sized	TRDJ3	-	CACDTLPGGLRSSWDTRQMFF	TGTGCCTGTGACACCCTTCCCGGGGGACTCAGATCATCCTGGGACACCCGACAGATGTTTTTC
TRDV2	medium-sized	TRDJ1	TRDD3	CACDTWGIQTKLIF	TGTGCCTGTGACACCTGGGGGATACAGACTAAACTCATCTTT
TRDV2	few	TRDJ3	TRDD3	CACDTLLGDTHLSSWDTRQMFF	TGTGCCTGTGACACCTTGCTGGGGGATACGCACCTAAGCTCCTGGGACACCCGACAGATGTTTTTC
TRDV2	-	TRDJ1	TRDD3	CACDRAGGSGGFRGTDKLIF	TGTGCCTGTGACAGGGCCGGGGGATCCGGGGGCTTCCGAGGCACCGATAAACTCATCTTT
TRDV2	few	TRDJ1	TRDD3	CACDVLAGLGDIRTDKLIF	TGTGCCTGTGACGTCCTCGCGGGGCTGGGGGATATCCGTACCGATAAACTCATCTTC
TRDV2	medium-sized	TRDJ1	-	CACDTVGGRTDKLIF	TGTGCCTGTGACACCGTCGGCGGAAGGACCGATAAACTCATCTTT
TRDV2	medium-sized	TRDJ1	TRDD3	CACDTLGEYTDKLIF	TGTGCCTGTGACACTCTGGGGGAGTACACCGATAAACTCATCTTT
TRDV1	-	TRDJ1	TRDD3	CALGELDPITWSGGPVDKLIF	TGTGCTCTTGGGGAACTAGACCCCATCACCTGGTCTGGGGGACCGGTCGATAAACTCATCTTT